A selection of T cell receptor beta chains follows, all from one sample in a study of shared clonotypes between healthy human individuals. Measured with immunoSEQ multiplex PCR; TCRdb has only the in-frame clones, and not every one. Counted here are 2.3 million or so clones, approximately 95% occurring once; the ten biggest clones make up 0.35% to 0.5%. The sample was naive CD4+ T cells from PBMCs. All receptors come from a man aged 18 to 29 in good health. Some clones in this sample may be carry-over from other donors' samples. Both conserved end residues are part of each CDR3. The D gene is left open where the match is weak. Not every row has a clone size; where given, it reads once, few, many or a size class.

size	J	D	V	CDR3	DNA
-	TRBJ1-4	TRBD1	TRBV15	CATHSQGAAATNEKLFF	TGTGCCACACACTCACAGGGGGCCGCTGCAACTAATGAAAAACTGTTTTTT
-	TRBJ1-2	-	TRBV2	CASRVDGYTF	TGTGCCAGCAGGGTAGATGGCTACACCTTC
-	TRBJ2-1	-	TRBV7-9	CASSLRQASYNEQFF	TGTGCCAGCAGCTTAAGGCAGGCTTCCTACAATGAGCAGTTCTTC
-	TRBJ2-5	-	TRBV19	CASSIPGSAKTQYF	TGTGCCAGTAGTATTCCAGGGTCCGCAAAGACCCAGTACTTC
-	TRBJ1-1	-	TRBV18	CASSPNIEAFF	TGTGCCAGCTCACCAAATATTGAAGCTTTCTTT
-	TRBJ2-1	-	TRBV11-2	CASSLQYEQFF	TGTGCCAGCAGCCTCCAGTATGAGCAGTTCTTC
once	TRBJ2-7	TRBD1	TRBV6-1	CASSEGSTGDYEQYF	TGTGCCAGCAGTGAAGGGTCGACAGGGGATTACGAGCAGTACTTC
-	TRBJ2-5	TRBD1	TRBV7-9	CASSPLGTAGGETQYF	TGTGCCAGCAGCCCACTGGGGACAGCTGGTGGGGAGACCCAGTACTTC
-	TRBJ2-1	TRBD1	TRBV6-1	CASRHEGNRGREQFF	TGTGCCAGCAGGCACGAGGGGAACAGGGGGAGAGAGCAGTTCTTC
-	TRBJ2-7	-	TRBV28	CASSPPGPLGEQYF	TGTGCCAGCAGTCCCCCGGGACCCCTGGGGGAGCAGTACTTC
-	TRBJ2-5	-	TRBV28	CASSSPGPTSIKETQYF	TGTGCCAGCAGTTCACCGGGACCAACATCGATTAAAGAGACCCAGTACTTC
-	TRBJ2-7	TRBD2	TRBV7-6	CASSFIWLAGGLPEVYSEQYF	TGTGCCAGCAGCTTTATCTGGCTAGCGGGAGGCCTCCCGGAAGTCTACTCCGAGCAGTACTTC
-	TRBJ2-5	TRBD2	TRBV7-9	CASSIAGGQETQYF	TGTGCCAGCAGCATAGCGGGAGGGCAGGAGACCCAGTACTTC
-	TRBJ2-3	TRBD2	TRBV6-5	CASSFLAGASTDTQYF	TGTGCCAGCAGTTTCCTAGCGGGAGCCAGCACAGATACGCAGTATTTT
-	TRBJ1-2	-	TRBV28	CASNPTGIGVGYTF	TGTGCCAGCAACCCGACGGGGATAGGGGTTGGCTACACCTTC
-	TRBJ1-3	-	TRBV5-1	CASSSGPRRSGNTIYF	TGCGCCAGCAGCTCAGGCCCCCGACGCTCTGGAAACACCATATATTTT
-	TRBJ2-1	-	TRBV27	CASSLYFVGGGHRYNEQFF	TGTGCCAGCAGTTTATATTTCGTAGGGGGAGGCCATCGCTACAATGAGCAGTTCTTC
-	TRBJ2-1	TRBD1	TRBV9	CASSASGGVAHEQFF	TGTGCCAGCAGCGCCTCAGGGGGAGTTGCCCATGAGCAGTTCTTC
-	TRBJ1-2	TRBD1	TRBV5-1	CASSLAQGRGDYGYTF	TGCGCCAGCAGCTTGGCACAGGGGCGAGGTGACTATGGCTACACCTTC
-	TRBJ2-3	TRBD2	TRBV4-1	CASSGMGLAGPTSMGTQYF	TGCGCCAGCAGCGGAATGGGACTAGCGGGGCCCACCTCCATGGGTACGCAGTATTTT
-	TRBJ2-6	TRBD1	TRBV18	CASSPPPGGSGANVLTF	TGTGCCAGCTCACCACCGCCAGGGGGCTCTGGGGCCAACGTCCTGACTTTC
-	TRBJ1-6	TRBD1	TRBV28	CASSSRQGSHNSPLHF	TGTGCCAGCAGTTCCAGACAGGGAAGCCATAATTCACCCCTCCACTTT
-	TRBJ2-2	-	TRBV9	CASSQRGITGELFF	TGTGCCAGCAGCCAACGGGGGATCACCGGGGAGCTGTTTTTT
-	TRBJ1-2	-	TRBV7-6	CASSLGGARGGYTF	TGTGCCAGCAGCTTAGGAGGGGCACGAGGTGGCTACACCTTC
-	TRBJ1-2	-	TRBV21-1	CASSKEVRTSRGCGYTF	TGTGCCAGCAGCAAAGAAGTGAGGACCTCCCGGGGCTGCGGCTACACCTTC
-	TRBJ2-1	-	TRBV5-3	CARSLVGLVRYNEQFF	TGTGCCAGAAGCTTGGTAGGTCTAGTTCGCTACAATGAGCAGTTCTTC
-	TRBJ1-1	-	TRBV30	CAWSPHGAEAFF	TGTGCCTGGAGTCCGCATGGAGCTGAAGCTTTCTTT
-	TRBJ2-7	-	TRBV6-5	CASSYSRVGPYEQYF	TGTGCCAGCAGTTACTCGAGAGTAGGACCCTACGAGCAGTACTTC
once	TRBJ2-1	TRBD2	TRBV6-5	CASSLGLAGVGEQFF	TGTGCCAGCAGCCTGGGACTAGCGGGAGTGGGTGAGCAGTTCTTC
once	TRBJ2-7	-	TRBV2	CASSLSGSISYEQYF	TGTGCCAGCAGTCTCAGCGGTTCTATCTCCTACGAGCAGTACTTC
-	TRBJ2-5	-	TRBV15	CATSSTGSAYF	TGTGCCACCAGCAGTACAGGGTCCGCGTACTTC
-	TRBJ1-2	TRBD1	TRBV6-1	CASTKSGQGGGYTF	TGTGCCAGCACTAAGTCGGGACAGGGAGGTGGCTACACCTTC